The 3 T cell receptor beta chains below all came from one sample that was sequenced in a study of graft-versus-host responses after intestinal transplantation. These TCRs are of unknown antigen specificity. Sequencing used immunoSEQ multiplex PCR; TCRdb keeps in-frame clones, though not all of them. Here the sample spans some 82,000 clones, around 87% being singletons. The sample was unstimulated CD8+ T cells sorted from spleen or lymph node cells, taken before transplant. These TCRs come from a human donor who was the organ donor for an intestinal transplant.

This clone was recorded once. V and J are TRBV11-2 and TRBJ2-1, with TRBD1 matching over 9 bases. The CDR3 is made up of 19 amino acids. V was clipped by 3 bases and J by 3 bases; unmatched bases: 15. The germline V gene encodes CDR1 SGHAT and CDR2 FQNNGV. CDR3: CASSFGGLTGGTFYNEQFF. The CDR3, as DNA: TGTGCCAGCAGCTTTGGGGGCTTAACAGGGGGCACCTTCTACAATGAGCAGTTCTTC.

CDR3 coding DNA: TGTGCCAGCAGCTTAGGACAGGGAAACACCGGGGAGCTGTTTTTT. Amino acids: CASSLGQGNTGELFF. J is TRBJ2-2 and V is TRBV7-9; 7 positions agree with TRBD1. With V trimmed by 1 base and J by 2 bases, 1 base remained unmatched. The CDR3 covers 15 residues. The germline CDR1 and CDR2 sequences are SEHNR and FQNEAQ (reference sequence).

The rearrangement joins TRBV7-9 to TRBJ2-7; D not resolved. This CDR3 is 12 amino acids long. The ends were cut back, 6 bases at V and 6 bases at J, with 12 bases in the middle. Germline V gene data show CDR1 as SEHNR and CDR2 as FQNEAQ (reference sequence). CDR3 protein: CASSSLVTEQYF. In nucleotides, the CDR3 is TGTGCCAGCAGTTCCTTGGTGACCGAGCAGTACTTC.